Following are 22 T cell receptor beta chains from one sample sequenced in a study of T-cell reconstitution after alpha-beta-depleted transplantation in children. During its preparation, the TCRbeta library received unique molecular identifiers. TCRdb recomputed calls from the PCR reads with MiXCR, one row per CDR3 protein. The sample lists fewer than 700,000 distinct CDR3 sequences; roughly 13% were seen once. The material sequenced was PBMCs, mostly from graft donor cells, taken 360 days after TCRalphabeta/CD19-depleted stem cell transplant. These receptors all stem from a male patient younger than 18 who had a stem cell transplant for acute myeloid leukemia, so the T cells may come from the graft donor.

This clonotype was detected only a few times. The gene calls are TRBV20-1 and TRBJ2-5; TRBD2 agrees at 10 bases. The CDR3 totals 14 residues. Germline-derived CDR1 and CDR2 are DFQATT and SNEGSKA (reference sequence). After removal of 1 base from V and 3 bases from J, the junction contained 2 bases not matched to a gene. CDR3 residues: CSARVAGGKETQYF. CDR3 bases: TGCAGTGCTAGAGTAGCGGGAGGTAAAGAGACCCAGTACTTC.

This rearrangement joins TRBV5-1 to TRBJ2-1, with D maybe TRBD2 (6 bases). This CDR3 has 17 amino acids. Germline V gene data show CDR1 as SGHRS and CDR2 as YFSETQ. Trimming shortened V by 1 base and J by 0 bases, and 14 bases separated the two germline ends. In DNA, the CDR3 is TGCGCCAGCAGCTTGCACCCGGGGGTAAGCTCCTACAATGAGCAGTTCTTC. It specifies CASSLHPGVSSYNEQFF.

There are a few counts of this clonotype. The chain couples TRBV7-9 to TRBJ2-7; no clear D. Germline lookup yields CDR1 SEHNR and CDR2 FQNEAQ (reference sequence). CDR3 length: 16 amino acids. V lost 5 bases to trimming and J lost 2 bases, with 19 bases between them. CDR3: CASSTPGTHLPYEQYF. CDR3 nucleotides: TGTGCCAGCAGCACCCCAGGTACTCATCTACCCTACGAGCAGTACTTC.

The chain is built from TRBV20-1 and TRBJ1-2, with a weak D call TRBD1 (5 bases). The length of the CDR3 is 12 residues. The V end lost 5 bases, the J end lost 5 bases, and 12 bases lay between the germline ends. CDR1 is DFQATT and CDR2 is SNEGSKA in the germline V gene (reference sequence). In DNA form, the CDR3 reads TGCAGTGCTCCGACAGAACTGTATGGCTACACCTTC. Protein sequence: CSAPTELYGYTF.

This clonotype came up a few times. This chain links TRBV27 with TRBJ2-7; TRBD2 aligns across 14 bases. Per germline, CDR1 MNHEY and CDR2 SMNVEV (reference sequence). This CDR3 is 20 amino acids long. V was pared by 5 bases and J by 0 bases, with 15 bases of the junction left unmatched. This CDR3 is CASSLRPTSGRVGVSYEQYF. For the CDR3, the DNA is TGTGCCAGCAGTCTCCGACCGACTAGCGGGAGGGTTGGGGTCTCCTACGAGCAGTACTTC.

This clonotype was seen many times. The V and J genes are TRBV7-2 and TRBJ2-1, with 7 bases identical to TRBD1. Germline V gives CDR1 SGHTA, CDR2 FQGNSA. The CDR3 is 14 residues long. Losses at the gene ends were 3 bases for V and 3 bases for J; bases not matched to a gene: 2. CDR3 sequence: CASSFHRGYNEQFF. DNA for the CDR3: TGTGCCAGCAGCTTTCACAGGGGCTACAATGAGCAGTTCTTC.

This sequence joins TRBV27 and TRBJ2-1, with unresolved D. The CDR3 consists of 14 residues. Germline CDR1 reads MNHEY; CDR2 reads SMNVEV (reference sequence). V shed 2 bases and J shed 3 bases, with 8 bases lying between them. This chain's CDR3 is CASSLGTLYNEQFF. For the CDR3, the DNA is TGTGCCAGCAGTTTAGGAACACTCTACAATGAGCAGTTCTTC.

The table lists this clonotype with a few counts. V usage is TRBV28 and J usage is TRBJ2-7; no definite D call. Trimming left V 5 bases short and J 2 bases short, with 16 bases between. CDR3 length: 15 amino acids. In germline, CDR1 is MDHEN, CDR2 SYDVKM. CDR3 amino acids: CASSGVLSSAYEQYF. CDR3 coding DNA: TGTGCCAGCAGTGGGGTACTGAGCAGCGCCTACGAGCAGTACTTC. Together with reference TRBV28 and TRBJ2-7, the CDR3 gives the full variable domain: DVKVTQSSRYLVKRTGEKVFLECVQDMDHENMFWYRQDPGLGLRLIYFSYDVKMKEKGDIPEGYSVSREKKERFSLILESASTNQTSMYLCASSGVLSSAYEQYFGPGTRLTVT.

DNA for the CDR3: TGTGCCAGCAGCCAAACCGGGACGAACCAAGAGACCCAGTACTTC. Translation gives CASSQTGTNQETQYF. The genes are TRBV4-2 and TRBJ2-5; the D call may be TRBD1 or TRBD2 (5 bases each). The CDR3 length is 15 residues. The germline V gene has CDR1 LGHNA and CDR2 YNFKEQ. V lost 2 bases and J lost 0, with 10 bases in between.

The chain employs TRBV20-1 and TRBJ2-1; D gene unclear. Germline lookup yields CDR1 DFQATT and CDR2 SNEGSKA (reference sequence). V gave up 3 bases and J gave up 5 bases, with 11 bases separating them. This CDR3 has 13 residues. In DNA form, the CDR3 reads TGCAGTGCTAGCCGTCAGGATCACAATGAGCAGTTCTTC. Translation: CSASRQDHNEQFF.

This clonotype was recorded many times. The genes are TRBV6-5 and TRBJ2-7; 7 bases are a match to TRBD2. With V trimmed by 2 bases and J by 4 bases, 5 bases remained unmatched. This CDR3 has 14 amino acids. The germline V gene encodes CDR1 MNHEY and CDR2 SVGAGI. The CDR3 loop reads CASSYLGGLYEQYF. The CDR3 nucleotides read TGTGCCAGCAGTTACCTCGGGGGGTTATACGAGCAGTACTTC.

The chain has TRBV24-1 and TRBJ2-1; D is unresolved. The CDR3 totals 16 residues. Trimming took off 1 base at V and 0 bases at J, with 9 bases between the two ends. CDR1 is KGHDR and CDR2 is SFDVKD in the germline V gene. DNA for the CDR3: TGTGCCACCAGTGATTTCGAGAGAAGCTCCTACAATGAGCAGTTCTTC. This translates into CATSDFERSSYNEQFF.

This clonotype occurred a few times. The chain carries TRBV12-3 or TRBV12-4 and TRBJ2-1; tentative D call: TRBD2 (6 bases). Trimming left V 8 bases short and J 4 bases short, with 21 bases between. This CDR3 spans 16 amino acids. The CDR3: CASRQPGASAYNEQFF. CDR3 in DNA: TGTGCCAGCCGCCAACCGGGCGCTAGCGCATACAATGAGCAGTTCTTC.

This clonotype has just a few counts. The J gene is TRBJ2-7, the V gene TRBV7-9; 8 nucleotides align to TRBD1. The CDR3 has 14 amino acids. V was clipped by 5 bases and J by 4 bases; unmatched bases: 7. Germline loops: CDR1 SEHNR, CDR2 FQNEAQ (reference sequence). The CDR3 sequence: CASSTGGLVYEQYF. The CDR3 coding sequence is TGTGCCAGCAGCACAGGGGGTCTTGTGTACGAGCAGTACTTC.

This clonotype was observed a few times. The rearrangement joins TRBV5-1 to TRBJ2-2; D call uncertain. The CDR3 loop spans 16 amino acids. V was clipped by 4 bases and J by 1 base, with 14 bases between them. Germline V gene lookup returns CDR1 SGHRS and CDR2 YFSETQ. The DNA for the CDR3 is TGCGCCAGCAGCCCCCTTAACTCGTTGAACACCGGGGAGCTGTTTTTT. Protein sequence: CASSPLNSLNTGELFF.

The chain uses TRBV11-2 and TRBJ1-2; D perhaps matches TRBD1 (6 bases). V shed 0 bases and J shed 4 bases, with 12 bases lying between them. The CDR3 spans 15 residues. Germline CDR1 reads SGHAT; CDR2 reads FQNNGV. The CDR3 region has the DNA TGTGCCAGCAGCTTAGAAGCGGGGGCGAGCTATGGCTACACCTTC. It is translated as CASSLEAGASYGYTF.

Only a few counts were recorded for this clonotype. The CDR3 reads CSAGTSSTGELFF. The CDR3 bases are TGCAGTGCTGGGACTAGCAGTACCGGGGAGCTGTTTTTT. The chain couples TRBV20-1 to TRBJ2-2; TRBD2 agrees at 9 bases. Germline values: CDR1 DFQATT, CDR2 SNEGSKA (reference sequence). Trimming at V came to 5 bases and at J to 5 bases, leaving 3 bases not matched to a gene. The CDR3 contains 13 residues.

The chain recombines TRBV4-2 with TRBJ2-5; 10 bases align to TRBD2. The CDR3 consists of 15 residues. V lost 4 bases to trimming and J lost 2 bases; unmatched junction nucleotides: 4. The germline gives CDR1 LGHNA, CDR2 YNFKEQ. CDR3 DNA sequence: TGTGCCAGCAGCCCGCTACTAGCGGGACAAGAGACCCAGTACTTC. Translated: CASSPLLAGQETQYF.

The V call is TRBV20-1, the J call TRBJ1-1; 7 nucleotides agree with TRBD1. Germline CDR1 reads DFQATT; CDR2 reads SNEGSKA (reference sequence). V was clipped by 6 bases and J by 0 bases; unmatched bases: 16. The CDR3 sequence is 17 residues long. The CDR3 region is CSAELGTAPIMNTEAFF. CDR3 nucleotide sequence: TGCAGTGCAGAGTTAGGGACAGCTCCAATCATGAACACTGAAGCTTTCTTT.

This clonotype has ten or more counts. This chain uses TRBV20-1 with TRBJ2-1; TRBD2 matches 16 bases. Trimming took 6 bases from V and 9 from J; bases not matched to a gene: 11. CDR1 and CDR2 (germline): DFQATT, SNEGSKA (reference sequence). The CDR3 runs 16 residues. This chain's CDR3 is CSAPGLAGGPNGEQFF. The DNA of the CDR3 is TGCAGTGCCCCGGGACTAGCGGGAGGGCCCAACGGTGAGCAGTTCTTC.

This clonotype was seen repeatedly, ten times or more. V and J are TRBV12-3 or TRBV12-4 and TRBJ2-2; the D is unclear. The CDR3 length is 13 residues. The V and J ends lost 5 bases and 0 bases respectively, with 4 bases between them. CDR3 amino acids: CASSKTNTGELFF. CDR3 DNA: TGTGCCAGCAGTAAAACGAACACCGGGGAGCTGTTTTTT.

This clonotype has at least ten counts. V and J are TRBV21-1 and TRBJ2-5; the D call TRBD1 from the table was never checked on the DNA. TRBV21-1 represents a pseudogene. CDR3 length: 14 amino acids. The CDR3 is CASSGTQGSETQYF. The DNA of the CDR3 is TGTGCCAGCAGCGGGACACAGGGGTCGGAGACCCAGTACTTC.